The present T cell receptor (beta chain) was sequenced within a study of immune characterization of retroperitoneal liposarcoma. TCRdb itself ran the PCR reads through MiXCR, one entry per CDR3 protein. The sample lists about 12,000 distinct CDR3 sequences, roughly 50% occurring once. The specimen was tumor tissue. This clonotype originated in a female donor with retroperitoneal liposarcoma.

CDR3 residues: CASSRTGEGTDTQYF. CDR3 nucleotide sequence: TGTGCCAGCAGCCGGACAGGGGAAGGGACAGATACGCAGTATTTT. The rearrangement links TRBV6-8 to TRBJ2-3; 9 nucleotides line up with TRBD1. Trimming removed 6 bases from V and 3 bases from J; junction bases left unmatched: 7. Germline V CDR1 and CDR2: MNHGY, SAAAGT. The CDR3 extends over 15 amino acids.